Shown below are 25 T cell receptor beta chains from a single sample sequenced in a study of blood T cell repertoires in COVID-19. The repertoire was sequenced with immunoSEQ multiplex PCR; TCRdb's copy has only in-frame clones and lacks some. The sample lists some 150,000 clones; approximately 90% were seen once. Sequencing was carried out using peripheral blood. These receptors were taken from a woman aged 70-85 years with acute or convalescent COVID-19.

The chain uses TRBV2 and TRBJ1-1, with D possibly matching TRBD1 (5 bases). The CDR3 runs 12 residues. Trimming took 6 bases from V and 1 from J, leaving 6 bases between them. Looked up from germline, CDR1 is SNHLY and CDR2 is FYNNEI. In DNA, the CDR3 is TGTGCCAGCAGCAGGGCGAACACTGAAGCTTTCTTT. Its translation is CASSRANTEAFF.

The chain employs TRBV6-5 and TRBJ1-2; 8 bases are shared with TRBD1. The germline V gene has CDR1 MNHEY and CDR2 SVGAGI. The CDR3 is 16 amino acids. V was pared by 0 bases and J by 4 bases, with 7 bases of the junction left unmatched. CDR3 protein: CASSYSVAGGSYGYTF. CDR3 sequence (DNA): TGTGCCAGCAGTTACTCGGTGGCAGGGGGCAGCTATGGCTACACCTTC.

V gene TRBV3-1 (or the pseudogene TRBV3-2) combines with J gene TRBJ2-1; TRBD2 agrees at 14 bases. Trimming took 6 bases from V and 8 from J; bases not matched to a gene: 3. CDR3 length: 14 amino acids. Germline V gene data show CDR1 as LGHDT and CDR2 as YNNKEL (reference sequence). CDR3 loop: CASRTSGGGHEQFF. The DNA for the CDR3 is TGTGCCAGCAGGACTAGCGGGGGGGGCCATGAGCAGTTCTTC.

The V and J genes are TRBV18 and TRBJ1-5; D possibly corresponds to TRBD1 (5 bases). V shed 4 bases and J shed 7 bases, with 17 bases lying between them. Per germline, CDR1 KGHSH and CDR2 LQKENI. The CDR3 is 15 residues long. The CDR3 DNA is TGTGCCAGCTCACTCTCCGGGGGGACGGGACAGCCCCAGCATTTT. This encodes CASSLSGGTGQPQHF.

The chain joins TRBV24-1 to TRBJ2-3; D is perhaps TRBD1 (6 bases). V was clipped by 9 bases and J by 4 bases, with 19 bases between them. This CDR3 spans 15 amino acids. Germline V gives CDR1 KGHDR, CDR2 SFDVKD. The CDR3 DNA reads as TGTGCCACCGGATTATCAGGGGCGCGCCCAGATACGCAGTATTTT. This gives the protein CATGLSGARPDTQYF.

The rearrangement uses TRBV28 and TRBJ1-6, with 10 bases aligning to TRBD1. Per germline, CDR1 MDHEN and CDR2 SYDVKM. J was trimmed by 7 bases and V by 5 bases; bases with no gene match: 11. The CDR3 is made up of 17 amino acids. The CDR3 nucleotides read TGTGCCAGCAGTCCCCCCGGGACAGGGGACGCGAATTCACCCCTCCACTTT. The encoded protein is CASSPPGTGDANSPLHF.

This clone showed up just once. The J gene is TRBJ2-3, the V gene TRBV6-5; D remains unclear. The CDR3 is made up of 15 amino acids. CDR1 MNHEY and CDR2 SVGAGI come from the germline V gene. V lost 2 bases and J 0 bases, leaving 9 bases between the germline ends. DNA of the CDR3: TGTGCCAGCAGTTACGACCTAGGCAGCACAGATACGCAGTATTTT. This codes for CASSYDLGSTDTQYF.

The chain is built from TRBV5-1 and TRBJ2-3; D gene uncertain. Germline CDR1 is SGHRS and CDR2 is YFSETQ. CDR3 length equals 15 residues. The V and J ends lost 6 bases and 0 bases respectively, with 14 bases between them. CDR3 in amino acids: CASKLGSGSTDTQYF. In nucleotides, the CDR3 is TGCGCCAGCAAGCTGGGCTCCGGTAGCACAGATACGCAGTATTTT.

The chain uses TRBV28 and TRBJ1-2; possibly TRBD1 for D (6 bases). The CDR3 loop spans 15 amino acids. Germline CDR1 reads MDHEN; CDR2 reads SYDVKM. Between the trimmed V and J ends, which lost 5 bases and 4 bases, there was a span of 17 bases. In nucleotides, the CDR3 is TGTGCCAGCAGTAAGTGGGACATCAACGCCTATGGCTACACCTTC. Translating gives CASSKWDINAYGYTF.

The V call is TRBV11-2, the J call TRBJ2-3; 12 nucleotides line up with TRBD2. CDR3 size: 15 residues. Germline values: CDR1 SGHAT, CDR2 FQNNGV. Unmatched junction bases numbered 6, after V lost 4 bases and J lost 7 bases. The CDR3 loop reads CASSSGLAGGYTQYF. The CDR3 nucleotides read TGTGCCAGCAGCTCCGGCCTAGCGGGGGGGTATACGCAGTATTTT.

This sequence joins TRBV2 and TRBJ1-5; 9 bases are a match to TRBD1. Germline V CDR1 and CDR2: SNHLY, FYNNEI. With V trimmed by 6 bases and J by 4 bases, 7 bases remained unmatched. CDR3 length: 15 residues. Here the CDR3 DNA reads TGTGCCAGCAGCAACCGGGACAGGGTTAATCAGCCCCAGCATTTT. This gives the protein CASSNRDRVNQPQHF.

This clone was detected once. The final CDR3 position lacks the conserved phenylalanine or tryptophan, pointing to a likely read error. Because the CDR3's place on the DNA is in doubt, the DNA is left out and the CDR3 is given as listed by TCRdb. This chain joins TRBV7-7 and TRBJ2-6; the table's D call TRBD2 went unverified against the DNA. A total of 13 residues make up the CDR3, ends included. Germline values: CDR1 SSHAT, CDR2 FNYEAQ (reference sequence). CDR3 in amino acids: CASSPRCKCHKVG.

This chain uses TRBV5-1 with TRBJ2-2, with 11 nucleotides matching TRBD2. The CDR3 sequence is 17 residues long. V shed 3 bases, J shed 1 base, and the junction held 5 bases outside the gene matches. In germline, CDR1 is SGHRS, CDR2 YFSETQ. The CDR3 DNA is TGCGCCAGCAGCTCCCTAGCGGGGGGAAGGAACACCGGGGAGCTGTTTTTT. Its protein is CASSSLAGGRNTGELFF.

The CDR3 nucleotides are TGTGCCAGCAGCTTGGCCCAGGCCCAGCATTTT. This encodes CASSLAQAQHF. The chain carries TRBV5-8 and TRBJ1-5; D unclear. The germline V and J ends were trimmed by 0 bases and 11 bases, with 6 bases remaining between them. The CDR3 consists of 11 residues. Germline CDR1 is SGHTS and CDR2 is YDEGEE.

The V and J genes are TRBV7-8 and TRBJ1-2, with no clear D. The CDR3 consists of 14 residues. Trimming took 2 bases from V and 5 from J, leaving 12 bases between them. Germline V CDR1 and CDR2: SGHVS, FQNEAQ. CDR3 amino acids: CASSLSDIRYGYTF. CDR3 DNA: TGTGCCAGCAGCTTAAGTGACATCCGATATGGCTACACCTTC.

The rearrangement links TRBV7-2 to TRBJ2-2; 15 bases are shared with TRBD2. The CDR3 spans 19 residues. Germline V gene data show CDR1 as SGHTA and CDR2 as FQGNSA. Trimming at V came to 3 bases and at J to 4 bases, leaving 9 bases not matched to a gene. The CDR3 sequence is CASSFSGTSGGRGTGELFF. DNA of the CDR3: TGTGCCAGCAGCTTCTCCGGGACTAGCGGGGGGCGGGGCACCGGGGAGCTGTTTTTT.

The chain couples TRBV10-3 to TRBJ2-1, with 7 bases lining up with TRBD2. The CDR3 spans 14 residues. The junction had 7 bases not matched to a gene; V was cut back by 8 bases and J by 3 bases. Per germline, CDR1 ENHRY and CDR2 SYGVKD. The CDR3 loop is CAIAPGLHYNEQFF. CDR3 nucleotides: TGTGCCATCGCCCCGGGACTACACTACAATGAGCAGTTCTTC.

The chain recombines TRBV28 with TRBJ1-6; 7 nucleotides align to TRBD1. The CDR3 extends over 15 amino acids. Germline CDR1 is MDHEN and CDR2 is SYDVKM. The J segment lost 13 bases and the V segment lost 6 bases, leaving 15 bases of the junction unmatched. CDR3 sequence: CASRPGTELVSPLHF. CDR3 sequence (DNA): TGTGCCAGCAGGCCCGGGACAGAGCTTGTATCGCCCCTCCACTTT.

The chain carries TRBV4-2 and TRBJ1-5; D is perhaps TRBD1 (5 bases). The length of the CDR3 is 15 residues. Trimming pared 4 bases from V and 6 bases from J, leaving 16 bases between. Germline lookup yields CDR1 LGHNA and CDR2 YNFKEQ. Written as DNA, the CDR3 is TGTGCCAGCAGCCGAGAAAAGGGGTTTGGTCAGCCCCAGCATTTT. It specifies CASSREKGFGQPQHF.

The rearrangement uses TRBV7-2 and TRBJ1-3; D call uncertain. The CDR3 runs to 14 residues. Trimming left V 10 bases short and J 0 bases short, with 13 bases between. From germline, CDR1 is SGHTA and CDR2 FQGNSA. In nucleotides, the CDR3 is TGTGCCACCTCTCTCTTGTTCTCTGGAAACACCATATATTTT. The encoded protein is CATSLLFSGNTIYF. Combining the CDR3 with reference TRBV7-2 and TRBJ1-3 gives the whole variable domain GAGVSQSPSNKVTEKGKDVELRCDPISGHTALYWYRQSLGQGLEFLIYFQGNSAPDKSGLPSDRFSAERTGGSVSTLTIQRTQQEDSAVYLCATSLLFSGNTIYFGEGSWLTVV.

The rearrangement uses TRBV4-1 and TRBJ1-4; 9 bases line up with TRBD1. The ends lost 2 bases at V and 0 bases at J; junction bases unmatched: 7. CDR3 length equals 18 residues. Germline V gene lookup returns CDR1 MGHRA and CDR2 YSYEKL. In DNA, the CDR3 is TGCGCCAGCAGCCAACCCCACAGGGGGCGAGCAACTAATGAAAAACTGTTTTTT. Encoded protein: CASSQPHRGRATNEKLFF.

This clone was detected only once. The rearrangement joins TRBV2 to TRBJ2-3, with 11 bases matching TRBD2. This CDR3 is 15 amino acids long. Germline lookup yields CDR1 SNHLY and CDR2 FYNNEI. After removal of 6 bases from V and 5 bases from J, the junction contained 7 bases not matched to a gene. CDR3 sequence reads: CASSLAGGRKDTQYF. The CDR3, as DNA: TGTGCCAGCAGCCTAGCGGGGGGTCGTAAAGATACGCAGTATTTT.

V and J are TRBV12-3 or TRBV12-4 and TRBJ2-7, with D perhaps matching TRBD2 (6 bases). The V end lost 5 bases, the J end lost 7 bases, and 15 bases lay between the germline ends. The CDR3 runs to 13 residues. CDR3 residues: CASSRGTLREQYV. As DNA, the CDR3 is TGTGCCAGCAGTCGTGGGACTTTGCGGGAGCAGTACGTC.

V gene TRBV3-1 (or the pseudogene TRBV3-2) combines with J gene TRBJ1-1, with a weak D call TRBD1 (5 bases). Germline CDR1 LGHDT, CDR2 YNNKEL (reference sequence). The V and J ends lost 3 bases and 6 bases respectively, with 17 bases between them. This CDR3 contains 15 residues. CDR3 protein: CASSHGDREFAEAFF. Written as DNA, the CDR3 is TGTGCCAGCAGCCATGGGGACCGGGAGTTCGCTGAAGCTTTCTTT.

The chain combines TRBV7-3 with TRBJ1-1; 11 positions agree with TRBD1. The V gene end was trimmed by 5 bases and the J gene end by 5 bases; junction bases not matched to a gene: 7. Germline V gene data show CDR1 as SGHTA and CDR2 as FQGTGA. This CDR3 comprises 15 residues. The CDR3 loop reads CASSQSGTGGTEAFF. CDR3 coding DNA: TGTGCCAGCAGCCAAAGCGGGACAGGGGGAACTGAAGCTTTCTTT.